The following is a TCR beta chain sequence with its context. Its antigen is as yet unknown. This sample was taken from a study of T-cell reconstitution after alpha-beta-depleted transplantation in children. Study-level findings and limits: Certain patients had high TCRbeta diversity at day 60, and it came from recipient T cells and thymic progenitors that survived. Newly produced T cells mostly provided counts and TCRbeta diversity after one year, as hyperexpanded clones declined. There were reportedly several hundred expanded graft clones from which alpha-beta T cells came about two months after transplant.

This sample's TCRbeta library carried unique molecular identifier barcodes. MiXCR, applied by TCRdb to the PCR reads, yields one record per CDR3 protein. Here the sample spans about 200,000 distinct CDR3 sequences, 17% being singletons. Germline CDR1 is SEHNR and CDR2 is FQNEAQ (reference sequence). This CDR3 spans 14 amino acids. The V segment lost 6 bases and the J segment 9 bases; nucleotides outside the gene matches: 8. The source of this sequence is a male patient aged 2-9 years who had a stem cell transplant for acute lymphoblastic leukemia, so the T cells may come from the graft donor. Sequencing was performed on PBMCs, mostly from graft donor cells, taken 360 days after TCRalphabeta/CD19-depleted stem cell transplant. The chain joins TRBV7-9 to TRBJ1-6, with TRBD1 matching over 7 bases. This chain's CDR3 is CASSLQGEGSPLHF. The CDR3 DNA is TGTGCCAGCAGTCTTCAGGGGGAGGGTTCACCCCTCCACTTT.